One sample yielded the 17 T cell receptor beta chains listed below, sequenced in a study of blood T cell repertoires in COVID-19. Produced via immunoSEQ multiplex PCR; TCRdb's table is partial and in-frame only. Among over 150,000 clones listed, 91% were seen once. The sample taken for sequencing was peripheral blood. The receptor source for this set is a man in his fifties with acute or convalescent COVID-19.

The chain is built from TRBV19 and TRBJ1-1; 7 bases align to TRBD1. The CDR3 has 15 residues. The ends lost 1 base at V and 6 bases at J; junction bases unmatched: 8. Germline CDR1 LNHDA, CDR2 SQIVND (reference sequence). The CDR3 bases are TGTGCCAGTAGTATAGGGGCCGGACAGGCCCCTGAAGCTTTCTTT. This sequence encodes CASSIGAGQAPEAFF.

The chain joins TRBV6-5 to TRBJ2-2; D gene unclear. The germline CDR1 and CDR2 sequences are MNHEY and SVGAGI. CDR3 length: 14 residues. Trimming removed 0 bases from V and 7 bases from J, with 9 bases in between. The CDR3 protein is CASSYSRFLGELFF. The CDR3 DNA reads as TGTGCCAGCAGTTACTCGAGATTTCTCGGGGAGCTGTTTTTT.

This clone was detected only once. The J gene is TRBJ1-5, the V gene TRBV2, with a possible D match to TRBD1 (5 bases). The CDR3 spans 15 residues. From germline, CDR1 is SNHLY and CDR2 FYNNEI. Trimming cost V 4 bases and J 0 bases, with 10 bases left between them. CDR3 nucleotides: TGTGCCAGCAGTGGACAGACCTATAGCAATCAGCCCCAGCATTTT. This translates into CASSGQTYSNQPQHF.

The chain combines TRBV4-3 with TRBJ2-1; D might be TRBD1 (7 bases). CDR1 LGHNA and CDR2 YSLEER come from the germline V gene. CDR3 length: 13 amino acids. With 4 bases removed from V and 9 bases from J, the gap between germline ends came to 13 bases. CDR3 region: CASSRGGGGEQFF. The CDR3 region has the DNA TGCGCCAGCAGCCGTGGAGGGGGCGGTGAGCAGTTCTTC.

This chain connects TRBV24-1 to TRBJ1-5; D might be TRBD1 (5 bases). V gave up 5 bases and J gave up 0 bases, with 13 bases separating them. Germline loops: CDR1 KGHDR, CDR2 SFDVKD. The length of the CDR3 is 16 residues. CDR3 in DNA: TGTGCCACCAGTGGGTTGGGGGGGGATAGCAATCAGCCCCAGCATTTT. It translates to CATSGLGGDSNQPQHF.

The chain is built from TRBV5-4 and TRBJ1-1; a possible D gene is TRBD1 (6 bases). CDR1 and CDR2 from the germline V gene are SGHNT and YYREEE (reference sequence). Trimming pared 2 bases from V and 1 base from J, leaving 9 bases between. The length of the CDR3 is 14 residues. CDR3 in amino acids: CASSLQGANTEAFF. The CDR3 DNA reads TGTGCCAGCAGCTTACAGGGAGCGAACACTGAAGCTTTCTTT.

V gene TRBV11-2 combines with J gene TRBJ1-3; tentative D call: TRBD1 (6 bases). Trimming pared 5 bases from V and 7 bases from J, leaving 18 bases between. The V gene's germline CDR1 is SGHAT and CDR2 FQNNGV. This CDR3 is built from 15 residues. CDR3 nucleotide sequence: TGTGCCAGCAGCGCTCAGGTTGGGGGCGGCAACACCATATATTTT. Amino acids: CASSAQVGGGNTIYF.

This chain links TRBV4-2 with TRBJ1-1, with TRBD1 identical over 10 bases. The CDR3 runs 19 residues. In germline, CDR1 is LGHNA, CDR2 YNFKEQ. V gave up 1 base and J gave up 4 bases; unmatched junction bases: 15. The CDR3 protein is CASSQVSDRGPLVLTEAFF. The CDR3 DNA follows: TGTGCCAGCAGCCAAGTATCCGACAGGGGGCCCCTGGTCCTCACTGAAGCTTTCTTT.

The V gene is TRBV19, the J gene TRBJ1-2, with D unclear. The CDR3 extends over 11 amino acids. V was cut by 6 bases and J by 6 bases, with 8 bases left in between. Per the germline V gene, CDR1 is LNHDA and CDR2 is SQIVND (reference sequence). DNA of the CDR3: TGTGCCAGTAGGATCCAGGATGGCTACACCTTC. Its translation: CASRIQDGYTF.

The V gene is TRBV29-1, the J gene TRBJ2-7, with TRBD2 as a possible D gene (6 bases). Germline V gene data show CDR1 as SQVTM and CDR2 as ANQGSEA. There are 13 residues in the CDR3. V was pared by 1 base and J by 6 bases, with 13 bases between. The CDR3 loop reads CSVEGDGGTEQYF. For the CDR3, the DNA is TGCAGCGTTGAAGGGGATGGGGGGACCGAGCAGTACTTC.

This chain uses TRBV5-1 with TRBJ1-3; a weak D match, TRBD1 (5 bases). CDR3 length: 16 residues. V lost 0 bases to trimming and J lost 0 bases, with 10 bases between them. CDR1 and CDR2 from the germline V gene are SGHRS and YFSETQ. CDR3 loop: CASSLASGLSGNTIYF. CDR3 nucleotides: TGCGCCAGCAGCTTGGCTTCAGGGCTCTCTGGAAACACCATATATTTT.

This clone was counted between two and nine times. The chain combines TRBV29-1 with TRBJ1-4; perhaps TRBD1 as D (6 bases). CDR1 and CDR2 from the germline V gene are SQVTM and ANQGSEA. V lost 4 bases, J lost 8 bases, and 14 bases lay in between. The CDR3 has 13 amino acids. The CDR3 nucleotides read TGCAGCGTTGTTAGGCAGGGGAACGAAAAACTGTTTTTT. Its protein product is CSVVRQGNEKLFF.

The chain recombines TRBV5-4 with TRBJ1-6; D is ambiguous. Germline loops: CDR1 SGHNT, CDR2 YYREEE (reference sequence). Trimming took off 0 bases at V and 7 bases at J, with 8 bases between the two ends. CDR3 length: 14 amino acids. The CDR3 reads CASSLDSKNSPLHF. CDR3 in DNA: TGTGCCAGCAGCTTGGACAGCAAGAATTCACCCCTCCACTTT.

In its sample, this clone was seen a few times. The rearrangement uses TRBV27 and TRBJ1-4; no clear D gene. Between the trimmed V and J ends, which lost 2 bases and 6 bases, there was a span of 10 bases. The CDR3 runs to 14 residues. Germline lookup yields CDR1 MNHEY and CDR2 SMNVEV (reference sequence). The CDR3 coding sequence is TGTGCCAGCAGTTTAAACAGAGCCCATGAAAAACTGTTTTTT. Translated: CASSLNRAHEKLFF.

The chain employs TRBV3-1 (or the pseudogene TRBV3-2) and TRBJ1-4; 10 bases fit TRBD1. The germline V gene has CDR1 LGHDT and CDR2 YNNKEL (reference sequence). CDR3 length equals 14 residues. The V and J ends lost 6 bases and 7 bases, in that order; junction bases with no gene match: 5. The CDR3 spells CASSTDRGLEKLFF. The CDR3 nucleotides are TGTGCCAGCAGTACAGACAGGGGGCTTGAAAAACTGTTTTTT.

The rearrangement uses TRBV21-1 and TRBJ2-7; TRBD2, as called in the table, went unchecked against the DNA. TRBV21-1 is recorded as a pseudogene. The CDR3 length is 14 residues. CDR3 region: CASSISGSGYEQYF. CDR3 nucleotides: TGTGCCAGCAGCATTAGCGGGAGCGGCTACGAGCAGTACTTC.

The count of this clone is one. The chain has TRBV10-3 and TRBJ1-2; 9 bases line up with TRBD1. Trimming cost V 2 bases and J 8 bases; bases outside gene matches: 9. Germline-derived CDR1 and CDR2 are ENHRY and SYGVKD. The CDR3 has 15 amino acids. The CDR3 is CAISEASTGGQGYTF. CDR3 DNA: TGTGCCATCAGTGAGGCCTCCACAGGGGGCCAGGGCTACACCTTC.